This T cell receptor beta chain came from a study of graft-versus-host responses after intestinal transplantation. Turning to the study itself: Multivisceral, liver-intestinal, or isolated intestinal grafts went to recipients. General study results and limits: An association linked early post-transplant HvG declines with peak circulating GvH clone levels.

Using immunoSEQ multiplex PCR, the repertoire was profiled, and TCRdb retains in-frame clones only, with some absent. The sample has 55,000 to 85,000 clones, around 90% seen once. Note on this clone: Its antigen is not identified.

This CDR3 comprises 16 residues. The germline gives CDR1 MGHRA, CDR2 YSYEKL. The V end was cut by 3 bases, the J end by 5 bases, with 17 bases between. Material: unstimulated CD8+ T cells sorted from spleen or lymph node cells, obtained before intestinal transplant. This sequence originates from a human donor who received an intestinal transplant. This sequence joins TRBV4-1 and TRBJ1-5; D perhaps matches TRBD1 (5 bases). The CDR3 DNA sequence: TGCGCCAGCAGCCACCTGGATTTGGGGGAGGATCAGCCCCAGCATTTT. It is translated as CASSHLDLGEDQPQHF.